This record covers a single T cell receptor (beta chain). Its antigen is as yet unknown. One junction end disagrees with the germline gene, perhaps due to a read error. Flow cytometry had shown expanded CD8+CD57+ cells in the patients chosen for sequencing. The data derive from a study of CD8+CD57+ T cells in acquired aplastic anemia. Findings and caveats of the study: Controls and patients did not differ significantly in CD8+ Simpson's diversity.

In germline, CDR1 is WNHNN, CDR2 SYGVQD (reference sequence). This CDR3 has 16 amino acids. Genomic DNA constituted the template upon which TCR beta VDJ and CDR3 profiling was performed. TCRdb redid the calling of the reads with MiXCR, one entry per CDR3 protein. The repertoire includes around 210,000 distinct CDR3 sequences, 65% of them detected once, and roughly 53% sits in the top ten. This chain links TRBV10-1 with TRBJ2-1; weak D call: TRBD2 (5 bases). This clonotype was sampled from a human donor with aplastic anemia. The sample comprised sorted CD4+, CD8+, or CD8+CD57+ T cells (not recorded which) from PBMCs. This CDR3 is CASSNQLATTYSEQFF. The DNA for the CDR3 is TGCGCCAGCAGTAATCAGCTAGCCACCACCTACAGTGAGCAGTTCTTC.